Listed below are T cell receptor beta chains from one sample, sequenced in a study of T cells in Graves' hyperthyroidism and ophthalmopathy. TCRdb ran MiXCR on the multiplex PCR reads and lists one entry per CDR3 protein. This table holds hundreds of thousands of distinct CDR3 sequences, around 24% found once. Sequencing input: blood. Receptors were obtained from a woman in her twenties or thirties with Graves' ophthalmopathy. Each CDR3 is given with its conserved first and last residue. A D gene is named only where the DNA matches it firmly. Not every row has a clone size; where given, it reads once, few, many or a size class.

D gene: TRBD1
clone size: many
J gene: TRBJ1-1
V gene: TRBV28
CDR3 protein: CASSGQQGAQTEAFF
CDR3 DNA: TGTGCCAGCAGTGGCCAACAGGGGGCGCAAACTGAAGCTTTCTTT

D gene: .
clone size: many
J gene: TRBJ1-5
V gene: TRBV27
CDR3 protein: CASSGYSNQPQHF
CDR3 DNA: TGTGCCAGCAGTGGGTATAGCAATCAGCCCCAGCATTTT

D gene: TRBD1
clone size: many
J gene: TRBJ2-7
V gene: TRBV5-1
CDR3 protein: CASSRTGDKQYF
CDR3 DNA: TGCGCCAGCAGCAGGACAGGGGACAAGCAGTACTTC

D gene: .
clone size: many
J gene: TRBJ1-1
V gene: TRBV29-1
CDR3 protein: CSALGERGNTEAFF
CDR3 DNA: TGCAGCGCCCTTGGTGAAAGGGGGAACACTGAAGCTTTCTTT

D gene: .
clone size: many
J gene: TRBJ2-7
V gene: TRBV4-2
CDR3 protein: CASSQVGERSYEQYF
CDR3 DNA: TGTGCCAGCAGCCAAGTCGGCGAGAGGTCCTACGAGCAGTACTTC

D gene: .
clone size: many
J gene: TRBJ2-2
V gene: TRBV19
CDR3 protein: CASSPSGVTGELFF
CDR3 DNA: TGTGCCAGTAGCCCATCCGGGGTCACCGGGGAGCTGTTTTTT

D gene: .
clone size: many
J gene: TRBJ2-7
V gene: TRBV12-3/TRBV12-4
CDR3 protein: CASSLRGLETYEQYF
CDR3 DNA: TGTGCCAGCAGTTTAAGAGGCCTAGAAACCTACGAGCAGTACTTC

D gene: .
clone size: many
J gene: TRBJ2-7
V gene: TRBV7-9
CDR3 protein: CASSLDTGPYEQYF
CDR3 DNA: TGTGCCAGCAGCTTAGATACAGGGCCCTACGAGCAGTACTTC

D gene: .
clone size: many
J gene: TRBJ1-3
V gene: TRBV29-1
CDR3 protein: CSALGGARNTIYF
CDR3 DNA: TGCAGCGCCCTTGGGGGGGCCAGAAACACCATATATTTT

D gene: TRBD1
clone size: many
J gene: TRBJ1-2
V gene: TRBV29-1
CDR3 protein: CSATTGGGLSYGYTF
CDR3 DNA: TGCAGCGCAACGACAGGGGGAGGGCTATCGTATGGCTACACCTTC

D gene: .
clone size: .
J gene: TRBJ2-2
V gene: TRBV19
CDR3 protein: CTSSIGGSGELFF
CDR3 DNA: TGTACCAGTAGTATAGGCGGGTCCGGGGAGCTGTTTTTT

D gene: .
clone size: .
J gene: TRBJ1-1
V gene: TRBV19
CDR3 protein: CASSIGGAGITEAFF
CDR3 DNA: TGTGCCAGTAGTATCGGGGGCGCGGGTATCACTGAAGCTTTCTTT

D gene: .
clone size: many
J gene: TRBJ2-3
V gene: TRBV12-3/TRBV12-4
CDR3 protein: CASSSLLEQYTDTQYF
CDR3 DNA: TGTGCCAGCAGTTCCCTTCTAGAGCAGTACACAGATACGCAGTATTTT

D gene: .
clone size: few
J gene: TRBJ2-7
V gene: TRBV2
CDR3 protein: CASRATGRAYEQYF
CDR3 DNA: TGTGCCAGCAGAGCGACAGGACGGGCCTACGAGCAGTACTTC

D gene: .
clone size: .
J gene: TRBJ1-5
V gene: TRBV6-1
CDR3 protein: CASRPAFWGANQPQHF
CDR3 DNA: TGTGCCAGCAGACCGGCATTTTGGGGGGCCAATCAGCCCCAGCATTTT

D gene: .
clone size: many
J gene: TRBJ1-3
V gene: TRBV6-1
CDR3 protein: CASGVSGNTIYF
CDR3 DNA: TGTGCCAGCGGCGTCTCTGGAAACACCATATATTTT

D gene: TRBD1
clone size: few
J gene: TRBJ1-2
V gene: TRBV12-5
CDR3 protein: CASGSGGIYTF
CDR3 DNA: TGTGCTAGTGGGTCAGGGGGTATCTACACCTTC

D gene: TRBD1
clone size: .
J gene: TRBJ1-3
V gene: TRBV12-3/TRBV12-4
CDR3 protein: CASSTGVGDSGNTIYF
CDR3 DNA: TGTGCCAGCAGTACAGGGGTAGGGGACTCTGGAAACACCATATATTTT

D gene: .
clone size: few
J gene: TRBJ1-1
V gene: TRBV6-1
CDR3 protein: CASRPLGGRTEAFF
CDR3 DNA: TGTGCCAGCAGGCCCCTCGGGGGGCGCACTGAAGCTTTCTTT

D gene: TRBD1
clone size: .
J gene: TRBJ2-5
V gene: TRBV2
CDR3 protein: CASKTGTGSKTQYF
CDR3 DNA: TGTGCCAGCAAAACCGGGACAGGGTCGAAGACCCAGTACTTC

D gene: .
clone size: many
J gene: TRBJ2-5
V gene: TRBV4-1
CDR3 protein: CASSQGRLQETQYF
CDR3 DNA: TGCGCCAGCAGCCAGGGCAGGCTCCAAGAGACCCAGTACTTC

D gene: TRBD1
clone size: many
J gene: TRBJ2-7
V gene: TRBV6-1
CDR3 protein: CASSPRTGVSYEQYF
CDR3 DNA: TGTGCCAGCAGTCCACGGACAGGAGTCTCCTACGAGCAGTACTTC

D gene: TRBD1
clone size: .
J gene: TRBJ1-2
V gene: TRBV24-1
CDR3 protein: CATSDRTGPNYGYTF
CDR3 DNA: TGTGCCACCAGTGATCGGACAGGGCCTAACTATGGCTACACCTTC

D gene: .
clone size: few
J gene: TRBJ2-1
V gene: TRBV28
CDR3 protein: CASSPGRAYNEQFF
CDR3 DNA: TGTGCCAGCAGTCCGGGACGTGCCTACAATGAGCAGTTCTTC

D gene: .
clone size: few
J gene: TRBJ1-6
V gene: TRBV3-1
CDR3 protein: CASSQDLERISPLHF
CDR3 DNA: TGTGCCAGCAGCCAAGATCTAGAAAGGATTTCACCCCTCCACTTT

D gene: .
clone size: many
J gene: TRBJ2-2
V gene: TRBV6-5
CDR3 protein: CASSSSWGNTGELFF
CDR3 DNA: TGTGCCAGCAGTTCAAGTTGGGGTAACACCGGGGAGCTGTTTTTT

D gene: .
clone size: few
J gene: TRBJ2-5
V gene: TRBV12-3/TRBV12-4
CDR3 protein: CASSNTRQALPKLETQYF
CDR3 DNA: TGTGCCAGCAGTAACACTAGACAGGCCCTGCCTAAGTTGGAGACCCAGTACTTC

D gene: TRBD1
clone size: many
J gene: TRBJ2-7
V gene: TRBV7-2
CDR3 protein: CASSPGQGKNEQYF
CDR3 DNA: TGTGCCAGCAGTCCGGGACAGGGTAAGAACGAGCAGTACTTC

D gene: TRBD2
clone size: many
J gene: TRBJ2-5
V gene: TRBV30
CDR3 protein: CAWSLGLAHETQYF
CDR3 DNA: TGTGCCTGGAGTTTAGGACTAGCACATGAGACCCAGTACTTC

D gene: TRBD2
clone size: .
J gene: TRBJ2-7
V gene: TRBV20-1
CDR3 protein: CSARDGGRNYEQYF
CDR3 DNA: TGCAGTGCTAGAGATGGCGGGAGAAATTACGAGCAGTACTTC

D gene: .
clone size: many
J gene: TRBJ1-1
V gene: TRBV6-5
CDR3 protein: CASRNNVGGGGTEAFF
CDR3 DNA: TGTGCCAGCAGAAACAATGTAGGGGGGGGGGGCACTGAAGCTTTCTTT

D gene: TRBD1
clone size: many
J gene: TRBJ2-7
V gene: TRBV27
CDR3 protein: CTSTGLDRVYEQYF
CDR3 DNA: TGTACCAGCACCGGGTTGGACAGGGTCTACGAGCAGTACTTC

D gene: .
clone size: many
J gene: TRBJ1-2
V gene: TRBV29-1
CDR3 protein: CSVVRGTNYGYTF
CDR3 DNA: TGCAGCGTTGTCCGGGGTACGAACTATGGCTACACCTTC

D gene: .
clone size: few
J gene: TRBJ2-6
V gene: TRBV7-9
CDR3 protein: CASGHTGYGANVLTF
CDR3 DNA: TGTGCCAGCGGACATACAGGGTACGGGGCCAACGTCCTGACTTTC

D gene: .
clone size: many
J gene: TRBJ1-2
V gene: TRBV7-2
CDR3 protein: CASSYLRDLNYGYTF
CDR3 DNA: TGTGCCAGCAGCTACCTCCGGGACCTTAACTATGGCTACACCTTC

D gene: TRBD2
clone size: many
J gene: TRBJ2-7
V gene: TRBV4-2
CDR3 protein: CASSQDTKRGGLYEQYF
CDR3 DNA: TGTGCCAGCAGCCAAGATACAAAGCGGGGGGGCCTGTACGAGCAGTACTTC

D gene: .
clone size: many
J gene: TRBJ1-5
V gene: TRBV2
CDR3 protein: CTSSDWSSVEPQHF
CDR3 DNA: TGTACCAGCAGTGATTGGTCCTCGGTCGAGCCCCAGCATTTT

D gene: TRBD1
clone size: few
J gene: TRBJ1-1
V gene: TRBV18
CDR3 protein: CASSGTGGRVSEAFF
CDR3 DNA: TGTGCCAGCTCCGGGACAGGGGGCCGAGTCTCTGAAGCTTTCTTT

D gene: TRBD1
clone size: many
J gene: TRBJ1-2
V gene: TRBV6-1
CDR3 protein: CASRDRVGYGYTF
CDR3 DNA: TGTGCCAGCAGAGACAGGGTTGGCTATGGCTACACCTTC

D gene: .
clone size: many
J gene: TRBJ2-7
V gene: TRBV27
CDR3 protein: CASGILLTGSSYEQYF
CDR3 DNA: TGTGCCAGCGGGATTTTACTGACCGGGAGCTCCTACGAGCAGTACTTC

D gene: .
clone size: .
J gene: TRBJ1-5
V gene: TRBV28
CDR3 protein: CASSRTAGNQPQHF
CDR3 DNA: TGTGCCAGCAGCCGGACAGCCGGCAATCAGCCCCAGCATTTT

D gene: .
clone size: few
J gene: TRBJ1-2
V gene: TRBV12-3/TRBV12-4
CDR3 protein: CASSFDGQYGYTF
CDR3 DNA: TGTGCCAGCAGTTTCGATGGGCAGTATGGCTACACCTTC

D gene: .
clone size: many
J gene: TRBJ2-4
V gene: TRBV6-2/TRBV6-3
CDR3 protein: CAPHDIQYF
CDR3 DNA: TGTGCCCCGCACGACATTCAGTACTTC

D gene: TRBD1
clone size: once
J gene: TRBJ2-5
V gene: TRBV15
CDR3 protein: CATSSYDRGRETQYF
CDR3 DNA: TGTGCCACCAGCAGTTACGACAGGGGGCGAGAGACCCAGTACTTC

D gene: TRBD1
clone size: few
J gene: TRBJ2-7
V gene: TRBV7-2
CDR3 protein: CASSYDRDSSYEQYF
CDR3 DNA: TGTGCCAGCAGTTACGACAGGGATTCATCCTACGAGCAGTACTTC

D gene: TRBD1
clone size: .
J gene: TRBJ1-1
V gene: TRBV6-1
CDR3 protein: CASSGTGTMNTEAFF
CDR3 DNA: TGTGCCAGCAGCGGGACAGGGACCATGAACACTGAAGCTTTCTTT

D gene: TRBD2
clone size: few
J gene: TRBJ2-5
V gene: TRBV5-6
CDR3 protein: CASTRGEVETQYF
CDR3 DNA: TGTGCCAGCACCCGGGGGGAAGTAGAGACCCAGTACTTC

D gene: .
clone size: few
J gene: TRBJ1-2
V gene: TRBV5-5
CDR3 protein: CASSLGHTNYGYTF
CDR3 DNA: TGTGCCAGCAGCCTGGGACATACGAACTATGGCTACACCTTC

D gene: .
clone size: many
J gene: TRBJ1-2
V gene: TRBV7-2
CDR3 protein: CASSFPGESGYTF
CDR3 DNA: TGTGCCAGCAGCTTTCCAGGGGAGAGCGGCTACACCTTC

D gene: .
clone size: .
J gene: TRBJ1-1
V gene: TRBV6-1
CDR3 protein: CASSTTTWGDTEAFF
CDR3 DNA: TGTGCCAGCAGTACGACCACTTGGGGGGACACTGAAGCTTTCTTT

D gene: TRBD1
clone size: many
J gene: TRBJ1-2
V gene: TRBV29-1
CDR3 protein: CSVGDRTGENYGYTF
CDR3 DNA: TGCAGCGTTGGGGATAGGACAGGGGAGAACTATGGCTACACCTTC

D gene: TRBD2
clone size: few
J gene: TRBJ2-7
V gene: TRBV20-1
CDR3 protein: CSAPGGSYEQYF
CDR3 DNA: TGCAGTGCTCCGGGGGGCTCCTACGAGCAGTACTTC

D gene: .
clone size: once
J gene: TRBJ1-6
V gene: TRBV28
CDR3 protein: CASSPTQHSPLHF
CDR3 DNA: TGTGCCAGCAGTCCCACCCAGCATTCACCCCTCCACTTT

D gene: .
clone size: many
J gene: TRBJ2-5
V gene: TRBV2
CDR3 protein: CASSGGGTWFATQYF
CDR3 DNA: TGTGCCAGCAGTGGGGGCGGGACTTGGTTCGCGACCCAGTACTTC

D gene: TRBD1
clone size: .
J gene: TRBJ1-2
V gene: TRBV28
CDR3 protein: CASREAGGNNYGYTF
CDR3 DNA: TGTGCCAGCAGGGAAGCAGGGGGGAATAACTATGGCTACACCTTC

D gene: .
clone size: many
J gene: TRBJ1-2
V gene: TRBV20-1
CDR3 protein: CSARDTYYGYTF
CDR3 DNA: TGCAGTGCTCGGGACACCTACTATGGCTACACCTTC

D gene: TRBD1
clone size: many
J gene: TRBJ2-7
V gene: TRBV20-1
CDR3 protein: CSAIRAQGADEQYF
CDR3 DNA: TGCAGTGCAATCCGGGCCCAGGGGGCCGACGAGCAGTACTTC